This T cell receptor beta chain derives from a study of glioma-infiltrating T cells (TCRdb year 2016). In terms of the full investigation: Low-grade gliomas were WHO grade II oligodendrogliomas or astrocytomas, and glioblastomas were WHO grade IV tumors sampled at initial rather than recurrent diagnosis. TCR alpha- and beta-chain repertoires were sequenced from glioma tissue, non-neoplastic brain tissue and matched peripheral blood mononuclear cells. Glioma patients received dexamethasone for six or fewer days before surgery. The paired cohort comprised three low-grade glioma patients, roughly 8 primary glioblastoma patients and three non-glioma patients contributing non-neoplastic brain tissue. Each tissue-infiltrating repertoire was compared with the same patient's peripheral blood repertoire to measure divergence between tissue and blood T-cell populations. Blood libraries targeted about 4.5- to 10-fold sequencing coverage of some 1 million peripheral T cells. Study-wide conclusions, independent of this receptor: Patients with low tissue-blood divergence were marked by a signature set of shared blood CDR3 motifs, and that set was depleted in highly divergent patients. VJ-independent divergence between tissue and blood was found to be below expectation in non-neoplastic patients but above expectation in all gliomas, particularly low-grade gliomas. Very few CDR3 sequences were shared between tissue and blood, attributed to high CDR3 diversity and limited sampling. Group comparisons were based on small numbers of patients: three non-neoplastic, three low-grade glioma and several glioblastoma patients.

Immediately after resection, surgical brain or tumor specimens were cryofrozen in liquid nitrogen, and peripheral blood cells were collected at the same time. As for this clonotype: This clone's antigen is unknown. No per-base quality is available; no much larger clone lies one base away.

The CDR3 runs 17 amino acids, cysteine and phenylalanine included. CDR3 DNA is the only sequence kept; it has 51 bases, read in frame from the first base. Trimmed from V: 5 bases; trimmed from J: 4 bases; junction bases lacking a gene match: 14. From the germline V gene, CDR1 is KGHSH and CDR2 is LQKENI. The iRepertoire nested amplicon-rescue multiplex PCR (arm-PCR) platform was used to amplify TCR alpha and beta CDR3 regions from RNA. The input for one-step reverse transcription and amplification was 100-400 ng of tissue mRNA or PBMC total RNA. Following bead purification, Illumina adapters were added through a secondary multiplex PCR, and the libraries were then gel-purified between 200 and 400 bp. Internal 6-nucleotide barcodes were carried by the libraries and were used for demultiplexing. Sequencing of libraries was performed on an Illumina MiSeq with 2x220 or 2x250 nucleotide paired-end reads. The original methods were these. Paired reads were merged using FLASH 1.2.11 and aligned with BWA-MEM to the GRCh37 human genome, and TRA and TRB reads were then extracted. An IMGT-derived reference of cassette sequences and CDR3 motifs, with pseudogenes included, was used for V and J assignment. Reads were translated in three frames, and productive CDR3s were defined as those with a C...FGXG motif and no stop codons. Clonotypes were defined as unique combinations of V-J cassette pair and CDR3 amino acid sequence. Reads were filtered by Hamming distance, with the threshold set by the sequence error rate of each sample in mapped regions. TCRdb trimmed the raw reads at Q25, called clones with MiXCR and kept productive beta chains. One record per CDR3 amino acid sequence lists the most common genes and DNA. The V and J calls reflect TCRdb's pipeline rather than the authors' work. The sample table shows 300,000 to 450,000 distinct CDR3 sequences, and less than 50% are seen once. The ten biggest clones cover about 12% of the sample.

Source material: glioma tissue, nonneoplastic brain tissue, or PBMCs (not recorded which). The TCR comes from a human donor with low-grade glioma or glioblastoma, undergoing nonglioma brain surgery, or in good health (not recorded which). The chain is made from TRBV18 and TRBJ2-3; 8 bases in between match TRBD2. In nucleotides, the sequence is TGTGCCAGCTCAAACTCAAGGGGTGGACTAGCTTCAGATACGCAGTATTTT. This encodes CASSNSRGGLASDTQYF.